These 13 T cell receptor beta chains originate from one sample sequenced in a study of T cell responses to AZD1222 COVID-19 vaccine. This table comes from immunoSEQ multiplex PCR, and its TCRdb copy is limited to in-frame clones, with some not included. The sample holds about 150,000 clones, approximately 83% seen once. The sample was peripheral blood, taken on day 0 of AZD1222 vaccination. The receptor source for this set is an adult in good health.

The V gene is TRBV6-5, the J gene TRBJ2-7; D remains unclear. This CDR3 has 15 amino acids. With 0 bases removed from V and 2 bases from J, the gap between germline ends came to 11 bases. Germline V gene sequence: CDR1 MNHEY, CDR2 SVGAGI. The CDR3 here is CASSYSRHRPYEQYF. CDR3 nucleotides: TGTGCCAGCAGTTACTCCCGACATAGACCCTACGAGCAGTACTTC.

V usage is TRBV6-5 and J usage is TRBJ2-7; TRBD2 is a possible D gene (6 bases). This CDR3 region has 14 residues. V was pared by 6 bases and J by 5 bases, with 17 bases between. Germline values: CDR1 MNHEY, CDR2 SVGAGI. For the CDR3, the DNA is TGTGCCAGCAGCCACCCCGTGGCTAGCGACGAGCAGTACTTC. Translated, it gives CASSHPVASDEQYF.

This rearrangement joins TRBV27 to TRBJ1-3; a possible D gene is TRBD1 (6 bases). The CDR3 loop spans 16 amino acids. V lost 2 bases, J lost 4 bases, and 15 bases lay in between. Germline CDR1 is MNHEY and CDR2 is SMNVEV (reference sequence). The CDR3 DNA sequence: TGTGCCAGCAGTTTAGGTAGGGGGGGCGACGGAAACACCATATATTTT. This codes for CASSLGRGGDGNTIYF.

This sequence joins TRBV11-2 and TRBJ1-6, with a possible D match to TRBD1 (5 bases). The CDR3 has 15 amino acids. V lost 1 base and J 6 bases, leaving 10 bases between the germline ends. Germline V gene lookup returns CDR1 SGHAT and CDR2 FQNNGV. CDR3 in DNA: TGTGCCAGCAGCTTAGTGGGACTGGTTAATTCACCCCTCCACTTT. Amino acid sequence: CASSLVGLVNSPLHF.

The CDR3 here is CASSGTGGSSNQPQHF. CDR3 DNA sequence: TGTGCCAGCAGTGGTACAGGGGGCTCGAGCAATCAGCCCCAGCATTTT. The gene calls are TRBV2 and TRBJ1-5; TRBD1 aligns across 9 bases. Germline trimming cut 4 bases from V and 1 base from J; bases unmatched to any gene: 5. The germline V gene has CDR1 SNHLY and CDR2 FYNNEI. The CDR3 has 16 residues.

V is TRBV24-1 and J is TRBJ2-1; 7 bases align to TRBD1. Germline V gene sequence: CDR1 KGHDR, CDR2 SFDVKD. This CDR3 contains 13 residues. J lost 5 bases, V lost 8 bases, and 5 bases had no gene match. In nucleotides, the CDR3 is TGTGCCACCACCCGACAGGGAGACAATGAGCAGTTCTTC. It is translated as CATTRQGDNEQFF.

The chain employs TRBV6-6 and TRBJ2-2, with 7 positions matching TRBD2. Looked up from germline, CDR1 is MNHNY and CDR2 is SVGAGI (reference sequence). This CDR3 contains 14 residues. V trimming: 5 bases; J trimming: 5 bases; junction bases outside the gene matches: 5. The CDR3 protein is CASSNPAGTGELFF. Written as DNA, the CDR3 is TGTGCCAGCAGTAACCCAGCGGGGACCGGGGAGCTGTTTTTT.

This chain uses TRBV18 with TRBJ1-3; 7 bases are shared with TRBD1. The junction had 8 bases not matched to a gene; V was cut back by 6 bases and J by 0 bases. The V gene's germline CDR1 is KGHSH and CDR2 LQKENI. This CDR3 comprises 16 residues. CDR3 in DNA: TGTGCCAGCTCGAGGGGGCGGGACAGCTCTGGAAACACCATATATTTT. It specifies CASSRGRDSSGNTIYF. Variable domain in full (rest from reference TRBV18 and TRBJ1-3): NAGVMQNPRHLVRRRGQEARLRCSPMKGHSHVYWYRQLPEEGLKFMVYLQKENIIDESGMPKERFSAEFPKEGPSILRIQQVVRGDSAAYFCASSRGRDSSGNTIYFGEGSWLTVV.

This rearrangement joins TRBV12-3 or TRBV12-4 to TRBJ1-1, with D unclear. Between the trimmed V and J ends, which lost 1 base and 7 bases, there was a span of 10 bases. The CDR3 runs to 13 residues. The CDR3 spells CASSLGGSGEAFF. Written as DNA, the CDR3 is TGTGCCAGCAGTTTAGGAGGGTCGGGTGAAGCTTTCTTT.

The chain joins TRBV2 to TRBJ2-2; D unclear. V dropped 1 base and J dropped 7 bases, with 7 bases sitting between them. This CDR3 is 13 amino acids long. Germline V gene sequence: CDR1 SNHLY, CDR2 FYNNEI. The DNA of the CDR3 is TGTGCCAGCAGTGAAGGTCTGGGCGGGGAGCTGTTTTTT. Translation: CASSEGLGGELFF.

This clone occurred once. This chain joins TRBV11-2 and TRBJ2-1; TRBD2 is a possible D gene (5 bases). V was cut by 3 bases and J by 4 bases, with 13 bases left in between. CDR1 SGHAT and CDR2 FQNNGV come from the germline V gene. The CDR3 covers 15 residues. The CDR3 sequence is CASSFGRGRYNEQFF. The CDR3 region has the DNA TGTGCCAGCAGCTTCGGTCGCGGGCGGTACAATGAGCAGTTCTTC.

This clone was seen only a few times. The rearrangement uses TRBV5-6 and TRBJ1-3; D may be TRBD1 (6 bases). Deletions cut 3 bases from V and 4 bases from J, with 11 bases between. Germline-derived CDR1 and CDR2 are SGHDT and YYEEEE. This CDR3 is 14 amino acids long. In DNA, the CDR3 is TGTGCCAGCAGCTCTCGGGGGGGCGGAAACACCATATATTTT. Its protein product is CASSSRGGGNTIYF.

The CDR3 bases are TGTGCCAGTAGTAAAGGGGGGAGGTCCTACGAGCAGTACTTC. This sequence encodes CASSKGGRSYEQYF. J is TRBJ2-7 and V is TRBV19; D possibly matches TRBD1 or TRBD2 (6 bases each). V lost 4 bases and J 1 base, leaving 11 bases between the germline ends. Germline CDR1 and CDR2: LNHDA and SQIVND (reference sequence). The CDR3 contains 14 residues.